This T cell receptor beta chain was profiled in a study of blood T cell repertoires in COVID-19. Background on the study: PBMCs, B-cell-depleted T cells, or T cells were the source of the cDNA or gDNA that made up the material.

This clone was recorded only once. CDR1 is SGHAT and CDR2 is FQNNGV in the germline V gene. The germline V and J ends were trimmed by 5 bases and 2 bases, with 7 bases remaining between them. The CDR3 is made up of 13 amino acids. The assay was immunoSEQ multiplex PCR, and TCRdb's table has in-frame clones only and misses some. The sample lists more than 40,000 clones, around 86% occurring once. Residents of about two dozen US areas, aged roughly 18 to 89 years, made up the participants. Participant-given clinical history determined each cohort assignment. Donors in Cohort 3 who had recovered were those with two negative PCRs, healthcare professional clearance, or resolution of their symptoms.

The sample taken for sequencing was PBMCs or T cells enriched from blood (not recorded which). J is TRBJ2-1 and V is TRBV11-2; D is undetermined. The receptor was derived from a woman in her fifties or sixties who had recovered from COVID-19. This CDR3 is CASSQFPYNEQFF. In nucleotides, the CDR3 is TGTGCCAGCAGCCAGTTTCCCTACAATGAGCAGTTCTTC.